A selection of T cell receptor beta chains follows, all from one sample in a study of graft-versus-host responses after intestinal transplantation. Their antigens remain unidentified. The repertoire was sequenced with immunoSEQ multiplex PCR; TCRdb's copy has only in-frame clones and lacks some. The table lists some 86,000 clones, around 89% of them singletons. Sample: unstimulated CD4+ T cells sorted from spleen or lymph node cells, taken before transplant. The receptors come from a human donor who was the organ donor for an intestinal transplant. CDR3s leave out the opening cysteine and the closing phenylalanine or tryptophan. The order of the fields is J gene, V gene, CDR3 protein.

>TRBJ2-7|TRBV7-8
ASSPGSGTVTYEQY
>TRBJ2-7|TRBV6-6
ATQKRESYEQY
>TRBJ1-1|TRBV28
ASTQGGGENTEAF
>TRBJ2-1|TRBV15
ATSSGSGRKDNEQF
>TRBJ1-2|TRBV10-3
AISGQPDRLIGDGYT
>TRBJ1-1|TRBV9
ASSVVEWTEAF
>TRBJ2-1|TRBV5-1
ASSPYGLADVYNEQF
>TRBJ2-7|TRBV6-1
ASSDLPRTGGYEQY
>TRBJ2-5|TRBV5-1
ASSLLVQETQY
>TRBJ2-7|TRBV14
ASSRKDSIYEQY
>TRBJ2-5|TRBV30
AWSPYQETQY
>TRBJ2-5|TRBV18
ASSPLRTSGETQY
>TRBJ2-7|TRBV5-4
ASSLVGRRDEQY
>TRBJ2-7|TRBV2
ASSGGLAGSYEQY
>TRBJ2-3|TRBV7-2
ASSFGAGGRTDTQY
>TRBJ2-1|TRBV30
AWNRASYNEQF
>TRBJ2-4|TRBV11-1
ASSLSPSVHIQY
>TRBJ2-3|TRBV5-4
ASSSTSGGWDTQY